Sequencing of this T cell receptor (beta chain) was carried out in a study of cytomegalovirus exposure and HLA in healthy donors. The CDR3 consists of 13 residues. Germline values: CDR1 MNHEY, CDR2 SVGAGI. V lost 8 bases to trimming and J lost 9 bases, with 17 bases between them. The primer mix had 60 Vbeta and 13 Jbeta primers. Here immunoSEQ multiplex PCR was the method, and the copy in TCRdb shows in-frame clones only, minus some. The sample records 100,000 or so clones, approximately 69% being singletons. The sample taken for sequencing was PBMCs. The sequence came from a young man in good health and CMV-seronegative. The chain combines TRBV6-5 with TRBJ2-4, with D possibly matching TRBD2 (6 bases). CDR3 sequence: CASSSGPEGIQYF. The DNA for the CDR3 is TGTGCCAGCTCATCCGGGCCGGAGGGCATTCAGTACTTC.